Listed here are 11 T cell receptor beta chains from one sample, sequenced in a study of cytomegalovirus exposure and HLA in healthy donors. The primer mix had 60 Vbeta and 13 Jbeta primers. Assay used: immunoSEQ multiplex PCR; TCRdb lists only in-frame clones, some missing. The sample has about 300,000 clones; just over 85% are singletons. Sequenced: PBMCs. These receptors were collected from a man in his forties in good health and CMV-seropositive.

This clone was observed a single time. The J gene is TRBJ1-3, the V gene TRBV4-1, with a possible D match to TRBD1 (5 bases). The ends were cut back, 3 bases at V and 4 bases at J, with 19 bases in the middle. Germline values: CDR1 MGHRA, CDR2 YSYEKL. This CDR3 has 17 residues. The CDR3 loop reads CASSHGGKFRPGNTIYF. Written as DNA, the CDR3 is TGCGCCAGCAGCCACGGGGGGAAGTTTCGTCCCGGAAACACCATATATTTT.

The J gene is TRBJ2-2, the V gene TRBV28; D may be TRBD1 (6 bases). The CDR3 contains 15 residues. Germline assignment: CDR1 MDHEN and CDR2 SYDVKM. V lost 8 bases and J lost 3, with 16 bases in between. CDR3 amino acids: CASSTRGRDTGELFF. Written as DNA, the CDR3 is TGTGCCAGCTCTACCAGGGGCAGGGACACCGGGGAGCTGTTTTTT.

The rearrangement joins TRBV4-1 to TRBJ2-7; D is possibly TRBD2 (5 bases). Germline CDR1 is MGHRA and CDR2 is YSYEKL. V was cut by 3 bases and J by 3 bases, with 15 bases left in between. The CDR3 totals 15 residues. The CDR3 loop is CASSQGPGTSYEQYF. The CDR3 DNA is TGCGCCAGCAGCCAGGGCCCAGGAACTAGCTACGAGCAGTACTTC.

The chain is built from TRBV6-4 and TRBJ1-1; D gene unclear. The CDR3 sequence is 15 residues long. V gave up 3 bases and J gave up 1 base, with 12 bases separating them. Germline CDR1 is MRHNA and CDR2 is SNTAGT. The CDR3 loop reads CASSDSDGGNTEAFF. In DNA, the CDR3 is TGTGCCAGCAGTGATTCCGACGGAGGGAACACTGAAGCTTTCTTT.

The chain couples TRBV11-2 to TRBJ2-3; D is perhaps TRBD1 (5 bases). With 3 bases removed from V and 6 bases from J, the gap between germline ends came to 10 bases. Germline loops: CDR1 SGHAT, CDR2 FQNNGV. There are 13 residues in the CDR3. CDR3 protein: CASSLKGWDTQYF. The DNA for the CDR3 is TGTGCCAGCAGCTTGAAGGGGTGGGATACGCAGTATTTT.

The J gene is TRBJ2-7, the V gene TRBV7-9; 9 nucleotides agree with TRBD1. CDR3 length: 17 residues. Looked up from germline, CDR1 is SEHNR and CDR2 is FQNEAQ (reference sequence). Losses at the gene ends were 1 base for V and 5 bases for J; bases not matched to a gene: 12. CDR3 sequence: CASSLDLSGQGMDEQYF. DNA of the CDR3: TGTGCCAGCAGCTTAGATCTAAGTGGACAGGGGATGGACGAGCAGTACTTC. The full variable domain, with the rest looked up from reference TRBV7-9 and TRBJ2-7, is DTGVSQNPRHKITKRGQNVTFRCDPISEHNRLYWYRQTLGQGPEFLTYFQNEAQLEKSRLLSDRFSAERPKGSFSTLEIQRTEQGDSAMYLCASSLDLSGQGMDEQYFGPGTRLTVT.

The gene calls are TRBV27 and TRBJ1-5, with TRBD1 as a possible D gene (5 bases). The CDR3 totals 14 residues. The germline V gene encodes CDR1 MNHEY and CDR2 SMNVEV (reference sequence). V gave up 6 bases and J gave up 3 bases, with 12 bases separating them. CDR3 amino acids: CASRVAGLNQPQHF. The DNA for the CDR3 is TGTGCCAGCAGGGTGGCAGGGCTCAATCAGCCCCAGCATTTT.

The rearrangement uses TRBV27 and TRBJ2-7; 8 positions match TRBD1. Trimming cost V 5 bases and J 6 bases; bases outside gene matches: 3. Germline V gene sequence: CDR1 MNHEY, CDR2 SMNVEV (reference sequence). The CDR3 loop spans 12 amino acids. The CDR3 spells CASSMTGAEQYF. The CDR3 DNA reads TGTGCCAGCAGTATGACAGGGGCCGAGCAGTACTTC.

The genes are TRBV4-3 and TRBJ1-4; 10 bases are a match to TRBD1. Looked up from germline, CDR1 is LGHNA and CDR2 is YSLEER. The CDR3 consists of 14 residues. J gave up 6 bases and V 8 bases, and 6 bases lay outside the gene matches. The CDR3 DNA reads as TGCGCCAGCTCCCGGGGGACAGGGGATGAAAAACTGTTTTTT. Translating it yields CASSRGTGDEKLFF.

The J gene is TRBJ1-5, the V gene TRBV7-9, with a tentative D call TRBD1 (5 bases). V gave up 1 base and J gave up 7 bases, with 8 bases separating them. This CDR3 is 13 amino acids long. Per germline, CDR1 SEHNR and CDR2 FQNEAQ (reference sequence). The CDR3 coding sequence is TGTGCCAGCAGCTTAGGACAGACGCAGCCCCAGCATTTT. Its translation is CASSLGQTQPQHF.

The CDR3 bases are TGTGCCAGCAGCTTAGAGCGGGGACGGCCGAGCTCTGGAAACACCATATATTTT. Protein sequence: CASSLERGRPSSGNTIYF. The chain links TRBV7-2 to TRBJ1-3; possible D gene TRBD1, 5 bases. Per the germline V gene, CDR1 is SGHTA and CDR2 is FQGNSA. The CDR3 loop spans 18 amino acids. Trimming took off 1 base at V and 0 bases at J, with 16 bases between the two ends.